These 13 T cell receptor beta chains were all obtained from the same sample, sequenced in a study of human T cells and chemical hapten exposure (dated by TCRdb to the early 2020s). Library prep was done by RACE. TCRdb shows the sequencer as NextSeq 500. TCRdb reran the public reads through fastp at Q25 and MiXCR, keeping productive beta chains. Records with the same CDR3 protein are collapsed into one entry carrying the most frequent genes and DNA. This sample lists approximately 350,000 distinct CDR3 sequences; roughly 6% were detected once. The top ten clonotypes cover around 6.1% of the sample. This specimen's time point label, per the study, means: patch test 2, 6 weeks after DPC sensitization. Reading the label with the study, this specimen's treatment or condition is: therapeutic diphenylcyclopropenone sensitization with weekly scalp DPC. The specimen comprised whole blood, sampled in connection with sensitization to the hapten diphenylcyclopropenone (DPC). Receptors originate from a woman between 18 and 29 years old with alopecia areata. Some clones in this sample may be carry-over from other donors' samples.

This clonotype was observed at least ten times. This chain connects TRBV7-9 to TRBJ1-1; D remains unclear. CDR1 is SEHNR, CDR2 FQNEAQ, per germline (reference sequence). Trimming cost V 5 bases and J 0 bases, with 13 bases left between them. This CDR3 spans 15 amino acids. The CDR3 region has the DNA TGTGCCAGCAGCCCCCATCTCGACATGAACACTGAAGCTTTCTTT. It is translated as CASSPHLDMNTEAFF.

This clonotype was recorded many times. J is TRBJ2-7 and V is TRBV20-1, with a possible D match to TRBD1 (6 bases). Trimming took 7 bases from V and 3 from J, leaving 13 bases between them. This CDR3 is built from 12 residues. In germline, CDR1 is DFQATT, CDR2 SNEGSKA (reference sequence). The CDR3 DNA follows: TGCAGTGTTCGAACAGGGAACTACGAGCAGTACTTC. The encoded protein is CSVRTGNYEQYF.

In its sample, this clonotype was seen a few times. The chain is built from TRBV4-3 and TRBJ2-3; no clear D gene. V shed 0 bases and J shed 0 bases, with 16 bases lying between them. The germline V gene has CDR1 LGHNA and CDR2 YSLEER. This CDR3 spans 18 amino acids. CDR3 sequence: CASSQEKLGRRSTDTQYF. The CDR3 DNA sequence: TGCGCCAGCAGCCAAGAGAAGTTAGGACGTCGGAGCACAGATACGCAGTATTTT.

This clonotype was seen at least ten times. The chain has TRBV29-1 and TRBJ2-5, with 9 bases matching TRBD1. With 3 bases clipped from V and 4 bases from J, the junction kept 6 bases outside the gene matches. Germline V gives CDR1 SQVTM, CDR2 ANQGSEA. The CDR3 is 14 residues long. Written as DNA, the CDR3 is TGCAGCGTTGAGGGGACAGGGATGTTAGAGACCCAGTACTTC. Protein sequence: CSVEGTGMLETQYF.

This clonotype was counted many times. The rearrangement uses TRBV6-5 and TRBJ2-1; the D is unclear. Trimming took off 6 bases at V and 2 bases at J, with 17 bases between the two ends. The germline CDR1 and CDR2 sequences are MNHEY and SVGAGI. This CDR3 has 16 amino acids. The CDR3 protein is CASSQDFLATYNEQFF. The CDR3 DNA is TGTGCCAGCAGCCAAGACTTCCTCGCCACCTACAATGAGCAGTTCTTC.

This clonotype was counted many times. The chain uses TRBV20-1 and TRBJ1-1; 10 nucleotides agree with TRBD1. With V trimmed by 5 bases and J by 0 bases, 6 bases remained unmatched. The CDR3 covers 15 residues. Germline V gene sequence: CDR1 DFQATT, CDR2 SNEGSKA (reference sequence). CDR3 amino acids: CSAPPGQGLNTEAFF. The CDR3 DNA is TGCAGTGCTCCACCGGGACAGGGGTTGAACACTGAAGCTTTCTTT.

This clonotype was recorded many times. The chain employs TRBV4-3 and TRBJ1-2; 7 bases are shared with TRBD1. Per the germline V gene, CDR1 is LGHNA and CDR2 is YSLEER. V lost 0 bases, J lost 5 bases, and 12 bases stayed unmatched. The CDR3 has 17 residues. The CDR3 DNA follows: TGCGCCAGCAGCCAAGATCGTTGGGGACACAGGGGATATGGCTACACCTTC. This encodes CASSQDRWGHRGYGYTF.

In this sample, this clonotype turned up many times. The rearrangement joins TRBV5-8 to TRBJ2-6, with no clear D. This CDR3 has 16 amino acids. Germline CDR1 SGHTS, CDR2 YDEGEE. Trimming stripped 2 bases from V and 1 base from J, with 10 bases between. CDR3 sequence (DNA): TGTGCCAGCAGCTTCATAAGGCGATCTGGGGCCAACGTCCTGACTTTC. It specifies CASSFIRRSGANVLTF.

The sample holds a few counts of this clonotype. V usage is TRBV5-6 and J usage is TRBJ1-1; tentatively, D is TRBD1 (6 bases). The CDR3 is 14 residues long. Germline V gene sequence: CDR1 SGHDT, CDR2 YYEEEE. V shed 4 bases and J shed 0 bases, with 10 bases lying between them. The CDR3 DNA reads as TGTGCCAGCAGCGATGGGACACTGAACACTGAAGCTTTCTTT. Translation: CASSDGTLNTEAFF.

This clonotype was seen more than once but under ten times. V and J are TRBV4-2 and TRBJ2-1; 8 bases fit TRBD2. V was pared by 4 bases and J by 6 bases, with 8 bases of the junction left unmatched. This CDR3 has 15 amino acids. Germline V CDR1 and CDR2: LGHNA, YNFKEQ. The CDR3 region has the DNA TGTGCCAGCAGCCCCCTCGGGAGGGGGGGCAATGAGCAGTTCTTC. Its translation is CASSPLGRGGNEQFF.

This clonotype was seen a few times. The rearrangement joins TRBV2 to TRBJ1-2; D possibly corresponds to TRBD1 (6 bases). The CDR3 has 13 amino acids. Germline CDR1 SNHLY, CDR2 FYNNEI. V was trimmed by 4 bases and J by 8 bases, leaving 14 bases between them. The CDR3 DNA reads TGTGCCAGCAGTGTTAATATCGACAGGGGCTACACCTTC. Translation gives CASSVNIDRGYTF. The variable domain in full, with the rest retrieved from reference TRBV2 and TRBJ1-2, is EPEVTQTPSHQVTQMGQEVILRCVPISNHLYFYWYRQILGQKVEFLVSFYNNEISEKSEIFDDQFSVERPDGSNFTLKIRSTKLEDSAMYFCASSVNIDRGYTFGSGTRLTVV.

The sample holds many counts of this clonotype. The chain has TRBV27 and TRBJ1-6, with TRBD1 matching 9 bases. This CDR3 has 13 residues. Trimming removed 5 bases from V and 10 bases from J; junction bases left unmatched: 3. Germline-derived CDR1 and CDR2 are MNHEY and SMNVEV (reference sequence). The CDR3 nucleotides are TGTGCCAGCAGTAAGGGACAGGGCTCACCCCTCCACTTT. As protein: CASSKGQGSPLHF.

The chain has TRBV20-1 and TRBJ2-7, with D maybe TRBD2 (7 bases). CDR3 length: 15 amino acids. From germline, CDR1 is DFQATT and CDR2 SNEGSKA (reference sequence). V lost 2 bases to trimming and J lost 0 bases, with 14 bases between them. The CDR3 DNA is TGCAGTGCTAGATGGGCGGGGGCCCTCTCCTACGAGCAGTACTTC. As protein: CSARWAGALSYEQYF.